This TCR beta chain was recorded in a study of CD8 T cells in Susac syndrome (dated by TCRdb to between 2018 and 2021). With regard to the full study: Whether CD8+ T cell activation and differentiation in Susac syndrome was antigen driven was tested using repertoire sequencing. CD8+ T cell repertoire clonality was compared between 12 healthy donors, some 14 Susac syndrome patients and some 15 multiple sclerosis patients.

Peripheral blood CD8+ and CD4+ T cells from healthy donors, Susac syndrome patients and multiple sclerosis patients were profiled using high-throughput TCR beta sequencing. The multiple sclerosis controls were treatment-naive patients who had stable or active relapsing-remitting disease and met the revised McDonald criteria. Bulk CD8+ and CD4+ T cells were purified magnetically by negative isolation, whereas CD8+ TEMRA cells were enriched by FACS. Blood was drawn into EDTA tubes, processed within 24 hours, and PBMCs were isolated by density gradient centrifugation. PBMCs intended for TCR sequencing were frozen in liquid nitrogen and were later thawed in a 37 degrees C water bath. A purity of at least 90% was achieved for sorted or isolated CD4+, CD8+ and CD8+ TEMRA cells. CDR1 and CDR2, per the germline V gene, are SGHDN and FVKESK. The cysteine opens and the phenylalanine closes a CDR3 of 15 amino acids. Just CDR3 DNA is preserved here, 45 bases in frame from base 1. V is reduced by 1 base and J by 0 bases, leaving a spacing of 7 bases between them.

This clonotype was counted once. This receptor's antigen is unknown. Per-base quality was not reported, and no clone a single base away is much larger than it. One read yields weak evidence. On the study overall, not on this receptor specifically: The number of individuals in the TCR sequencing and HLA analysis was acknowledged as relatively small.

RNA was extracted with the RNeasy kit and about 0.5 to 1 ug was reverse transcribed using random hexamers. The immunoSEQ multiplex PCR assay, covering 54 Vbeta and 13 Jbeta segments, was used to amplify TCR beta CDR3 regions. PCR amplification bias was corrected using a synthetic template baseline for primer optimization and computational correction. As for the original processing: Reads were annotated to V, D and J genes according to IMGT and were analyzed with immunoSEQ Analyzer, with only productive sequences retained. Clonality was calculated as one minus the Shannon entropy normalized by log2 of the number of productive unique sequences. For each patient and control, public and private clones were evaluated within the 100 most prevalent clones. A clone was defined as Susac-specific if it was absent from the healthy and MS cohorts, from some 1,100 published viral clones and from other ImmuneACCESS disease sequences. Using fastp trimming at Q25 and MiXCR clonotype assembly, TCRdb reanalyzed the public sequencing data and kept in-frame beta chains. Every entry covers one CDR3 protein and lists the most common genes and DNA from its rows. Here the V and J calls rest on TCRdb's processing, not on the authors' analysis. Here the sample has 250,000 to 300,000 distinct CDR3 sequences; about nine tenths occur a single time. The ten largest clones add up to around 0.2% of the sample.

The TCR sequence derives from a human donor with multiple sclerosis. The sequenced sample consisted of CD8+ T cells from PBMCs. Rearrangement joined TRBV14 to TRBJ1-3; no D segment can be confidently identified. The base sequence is TGTGCCAGCAGCCAAGTTTCCTACTCTGGAAACACCATATATTTT. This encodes CASSQVSYSGNTIYF.